These T cell receptor beta chains were read from a single sample in a study of blood T cells in healthy people across ages. TCRdb re-analysed the 5' RACE reads in MiXCR, keeping a single row per CDR3 protein. The sample lists some 670,000 distinct CDR3 sequences, approximately 52% occurring once. Sequencing was performed on blood. Receptors were obtained from a woman at least 80 years old in good health. CDR3s leave out the opening cysteine and the closing phenylalanine or tryptophan.

v_call | cdr3_aa
TRBV3-1 | ASSQGGRTEAF
TRBV9 | ASSADRGIYEQY
TRBV15 | ATSRAGTGVRNEQF
TRBV7-2 | ASSLYSTGTQY
TRBV5-1 | ASSFSANTEAF
TRBV5-6 | ASSLYREETNYGYT
TRBV5-4 | ASSLELYKEQY
TRBV7-8 | ASGLRTGELF
TRBV15 | ATSPLGGGSLDTQY
TRBV24-1 | ATSEGPWYGYT
TRBV20-1 | SVAGQGYNEQF
TRBV30 | AWKTVSSYNEQF
TRBV20-1 | SATGRLNTGELF
TRBV29-1 | SVGQGPYNEQF
TRBV20-1 | SAPDRGLNTEAF
TRBV20-1 | SARDSGTSVRQY
TRBV20-1 | SARGFGNSPLH
TRBV29-1 | SVAGTSGNYNEQF
TRBV29-1 | SVDNIVDRATYGYT
TRBV9 | ASSVAGLAGAQETQY
TRBV5-1 | ASSLYAREAGDTQY
TRBV6-5 | ASSNSGGVDTQY
TRBV2 | ANPSGSLSDSPLH
TRBV3-1 | ASSRSGGLSSYNEQF
TRBV30 | AGRMGNEQY
TRBV20-1 | SASGVVPNEQF
TRBV7-9 | ASSFTSGVQETQY
TRBV5-6 | ASSTTSGRPDTQY
TRBV28 | ASSSPGTSGNKNIQY
TRBV5-1 | AGRNRTQY
TRBV20-1 | SASLAGFSYEQY
TRBV30 | AWSPTSGKYNEQF
TRBV4-1 | ASSQLVALQPQH
TRBV4-2 | ASSQVSGYGNTIY
TRBV24-1 | ATSKDRAPYEQY
TRBV11-2 | ASSPQTVGDTQY
TRBV27 | ASRAQDLYADTQY
TRBV6-6 | ASSQGQDRGYT
TRBV6-6 | ASSTSGTGVGQPQH
TRBV28 | DSSGPRFSTYEQY
TRBV25-1 | ASRDRASYEQY
TRBV5-1 | ANKAGGPYEQY
TRBV6-5 | ASSPRGPNEQF
TRBV24-1 | ATSDPSRATQY
TRBV27 | ASSRGRGYSADTQY
TRBV29-1 | SVEDSGDEKLF
TRBV18 | ASSRGQDEQF
TRBV7-9 | ASSLVASDTQY
TRBV15 | ATSPTPDREETQY